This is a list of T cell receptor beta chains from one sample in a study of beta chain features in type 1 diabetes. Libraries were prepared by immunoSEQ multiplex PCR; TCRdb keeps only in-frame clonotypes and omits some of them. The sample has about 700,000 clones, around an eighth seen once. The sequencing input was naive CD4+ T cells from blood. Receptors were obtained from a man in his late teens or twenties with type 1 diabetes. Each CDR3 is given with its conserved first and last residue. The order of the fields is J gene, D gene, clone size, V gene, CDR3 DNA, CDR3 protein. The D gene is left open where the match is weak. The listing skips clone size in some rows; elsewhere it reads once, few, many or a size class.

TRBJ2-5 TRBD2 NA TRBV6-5 TGTGCCAGCAGCCTCTACGGACTAGCGGAGACCCAGTACTTC CASSLYGLAETQYF
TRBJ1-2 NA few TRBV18 TGTGCCAGCTCACAGGGGGAGCTCAACTATGGCTACACCTTC CASSQGELNYGYTF
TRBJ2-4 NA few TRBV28 TGTGCCAGCAGTTTCCCGAGGATACAACCTAAATCTAACATTCAGTACTTC CASSFPRIQPKSNIQYF
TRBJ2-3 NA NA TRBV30 TGTGCCTGGACCAATAACGGGGTCGCGGATACGCAGTATTTT CAWTNNGVADTQYF
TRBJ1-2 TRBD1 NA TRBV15 TGTGCCACCAGCAGAGTGGCAGGGGGCGGTGAGGGTGGCTACACCTTC CATSRVAGGGEGGYTF
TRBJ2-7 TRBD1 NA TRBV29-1 TGCAGCGTGGGACAGGGGAACTACGAGCAGTACTTC CSVGQGNYEQYF
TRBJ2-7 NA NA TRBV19 TGTGCCAGTCGACCCGACAGGTCGAACGAGCAGTACTTC CASRPDRSNEQYF
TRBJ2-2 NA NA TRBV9 TGTGCCAGCAGCGCCCCTTCCACCGGGGAGCTGTTTTTT CASSAPSTGELFF
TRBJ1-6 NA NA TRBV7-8 TGTGCCTCCGGGCGGGGATATAATTCACCCCTCCACTTT CASGRGYNSPLHF
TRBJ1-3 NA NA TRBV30 TGTGCCTCCACGCGGGCCACCGACTCTGGAAACACCATATATTTT CASTRATDSGNTIYF
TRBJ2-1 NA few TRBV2 TGTGCCAGCAGTGAGTTGGGCCAGGGGAACAATGAGCAGTTCTTC CASSELGQGNNEQFF
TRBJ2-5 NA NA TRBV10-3 TGTGCCATCGGCCCTGGAGCGGCGCGCGAGACCCAGTACTTC CAIGPGAARETQYF
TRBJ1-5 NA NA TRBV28 TGTGCCAGCAGTTCCCCACATCAGCCCCAGCATTTT CASSSPHQPQHF
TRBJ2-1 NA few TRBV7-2 TGTGCCAGCAGCTTAGGCTACGGAGACAATGAGCAGTTCTTC CASSLGYGDNEQFF
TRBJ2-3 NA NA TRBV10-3 TGTGCCATCAGTGAGTCGCCGGCGGGCGATACGCAGTATTTT CAISESPAGDTQYF
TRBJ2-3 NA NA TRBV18 TGTGCCAGCTCACTTGACAGCTACACAGATACGCAGTATTTT CASSLDSYTDTQYF
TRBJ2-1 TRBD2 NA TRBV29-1 TGCAGCGTCGCACTAGCGGGGGGAACTCCCAATGAGCAGTTCTTC CSVALAGGTPNEQFF
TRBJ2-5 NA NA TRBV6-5 TGTGCCAGCAGTTTGAGGGGCGAGGAGACCCAGTACTTC CASSLRGEETQYF
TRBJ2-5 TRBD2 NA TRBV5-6 TGTGCCAGCAGTTTCGGGACTAGCGGGGTAGAGACCCAGTACTTC CASSFGTSGVETQYF
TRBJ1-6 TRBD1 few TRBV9 TGTGCCAGCAGCGCTGGATCAGGGGGCGCTTATTCACCCCTCCACTTT CASSAGSGGAYSPLHF
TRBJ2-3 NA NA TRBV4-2 TGTGCCAGCAGCCAAGGGGTGAGCAGAAGCACAGATACGCAGTATTTT CASSQGVSRSTDTQYF
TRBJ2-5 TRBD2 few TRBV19 TGTGCCAGTAGTACGAATAGCGGGGGAACCCAAGAGACCCAGTACTTC CASSTNSGGTQETQYF
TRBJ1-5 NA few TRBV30 TGTGCCGCGGGGGGCAATCAGCCCCAGCATTTT CAAGGNQPQHF
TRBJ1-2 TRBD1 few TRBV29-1 TGCAGCGTGGACCGGGACAGTCTTAACTATGGCTACACCTTC CSVDRDSLNYGYTF
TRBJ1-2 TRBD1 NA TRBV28 TGTGCCAGCATCTCTGGCCAGGGGGCGGGTGGCTACACCTTC CASISGQGAGGYTF
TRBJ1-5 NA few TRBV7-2 TGTGCCAGCAGCTTGTCGCAGGCCGCGAATCAGCCCCAGCATTTT CASSLSQAANQPQHF
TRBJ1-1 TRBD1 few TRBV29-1 TGCAGTGCAATAATAACAGGGGGCACTGAAGCTTTCTTT CSAIITGGTEAFF
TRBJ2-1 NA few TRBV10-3 TGTGCCATCAGCCCTCTTGACCAAAGCTCCTACAATGAGCAGTTCTTC CAISPLDQSSYNEQFF
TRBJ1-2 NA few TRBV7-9 TGTGCCAGCAGCCCCGGCTATGGCTACACCTTC CASSPGYGYTF
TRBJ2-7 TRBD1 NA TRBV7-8 TGTGCCAGCAGCGCACCGACAGGGGTAGGGTACGAGCAGTACTTC CASSAPTGVGYEQYF
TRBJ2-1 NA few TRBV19 TGTGCCAGCTGTGACAGCTCCTACAATGAGCAGTTCTTC CASCDSSYNEQFF
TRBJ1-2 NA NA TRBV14 TGTGCCAGCAGCGGGGGCGTGGATTATGGCTACACCTTC CASSGGVDYGYTF
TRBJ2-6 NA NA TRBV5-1 TGCGCCAGCAGAGTCTCTGGGGCCAACGTCCTGACTTTC CASRVSGANVLTF
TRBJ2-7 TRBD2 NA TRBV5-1 TGCGCCAGCAGCCCCTCCGGGACTAGCTCCTACGAGCAGTACTTC CASSPSGTSSYEQYF
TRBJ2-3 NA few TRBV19 TGTGCCAGTCGATTCACCACAAGCACCCATACGCAGTATTTT CASRFTTSTHTQYF
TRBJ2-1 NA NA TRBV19 TGTGCCAGTAGTATAGATAGGCCCCGAAATGAGCAGTTCTTC CASSIDRPRNEQFF
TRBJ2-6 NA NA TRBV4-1 TGCGCCAGCAGCCAAGAGGCGCGCTCTGGGGCCAACGTCCTGACTTTC CASSQEARSGANVLTF
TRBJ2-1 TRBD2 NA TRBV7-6 TGTGCCAGCAGCCTCGGGACTAGCGGGGGGGAGCAGTTCTTC CASSLGTSGGEQFF
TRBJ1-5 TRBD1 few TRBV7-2 TGTGCCAGCAGCCTCCGGACAGGGGGCATACATTTT CASSLRTGGIHF
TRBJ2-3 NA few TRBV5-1 TGCGCCAGCAGCTCCTTCGTGTCTGCAGATACGCAGTATTTT CASSSFVSADTQYF
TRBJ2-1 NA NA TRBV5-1 TGCGCCAGCAGAAACTCGGGACTGGGATCCTCCAATGAGCAGTTCTTC CASRNSGLGSSNEQFF
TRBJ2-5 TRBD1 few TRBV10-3 TGTGCCATCAAGTCGGACAGGGGATCAGAGACCCAGTACTTC CAIKSDRGSETQYF